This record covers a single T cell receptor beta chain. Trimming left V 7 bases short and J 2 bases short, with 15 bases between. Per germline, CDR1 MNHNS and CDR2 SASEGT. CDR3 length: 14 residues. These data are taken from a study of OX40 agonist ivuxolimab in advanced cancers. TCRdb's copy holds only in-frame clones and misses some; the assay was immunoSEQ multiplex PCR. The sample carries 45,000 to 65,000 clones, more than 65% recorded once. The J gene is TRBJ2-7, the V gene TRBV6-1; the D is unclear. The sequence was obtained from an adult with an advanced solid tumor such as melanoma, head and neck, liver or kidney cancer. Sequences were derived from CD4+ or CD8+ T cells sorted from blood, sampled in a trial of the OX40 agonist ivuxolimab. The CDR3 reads CASIIGSHTYEQYF. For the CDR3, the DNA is TGTGCCAGCATCATTGGCAGCCATACCTACGAGCAGTACTTC.